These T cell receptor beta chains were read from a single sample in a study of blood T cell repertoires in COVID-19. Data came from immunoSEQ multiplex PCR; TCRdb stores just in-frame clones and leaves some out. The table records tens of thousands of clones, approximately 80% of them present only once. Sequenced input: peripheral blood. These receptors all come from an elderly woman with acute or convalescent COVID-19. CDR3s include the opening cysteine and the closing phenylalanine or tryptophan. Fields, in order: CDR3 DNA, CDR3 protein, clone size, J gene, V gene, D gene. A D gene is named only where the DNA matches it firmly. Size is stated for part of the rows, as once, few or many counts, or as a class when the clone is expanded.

cdr3_nt: TGTGCCAGCTCACCACTGGGACAGAATGAAAAACTGTTTTTT
cdr3_aa: CASSPLGQNEKLFF
clone_size: .
j_call: TRBJ1-4
v_call: TRBV18
d_call: TRBD1

cdr3_nt: TGTGCCAGCAGCCTTAGCGGGGGGGCGGGAGAGACCCAGTACTTC
cdr3_aa: CASSLSGGAGETQYF
clone_size: .
j_call: TRBJ2-5
v_call: TRBV3-1/TRBV3-2
d_call: TRBD2

cdr3_nt: TGTGCCAGCAGTTTGAATGGAGGAGAAAAACTGTTTTTT
cdr3_aa: CASSLNGGEKLFF
clone_size: .
j_call: TRBJ1-4
v_call: TRBV12-3/TRBV12-4
d_call: .

cdr3_nt: TGTGCCAGCTCAACAGGGGACGGCACAGATACGCAGTATTTT
cdr3_aa: CASSTGDGTDTQYF
clone_size: .
j_call: TRBJ2-3
v_call: TRBV18
d_call: TRBD1

cdr3_nt: TGTGCCAGCTCACCTGTGGCAGGGAACACCGGGGAGCTGTTTTTT
cdr3_aa: CASSPVAGNTGELFF
clone_size: .
j_call: TRBJ2-2
v_call: TRBV18
d_call: .

cdr3_nt: TGTGCCAGCAGCTTAGGGCTAGCGATCACTAGCACAGATACGCAGTATTTT
cdr3_aa: CASSLGLAITSTDTQYF
clone_size: few
j_call: TRBJ2-3
v_call: TRBV7-6
d_call: .

cdr3_nt: TGTGCCATCAGTGAGTCGGGAGGAGGAGCTGAAGCTTTCTTT
cdr3_aa: CAISESGGGAEAFF
clone_size: .
j_call: TRBJ1-1
v_call: TRBV10-3
d_call: .

cdr3_nt: TGTGCCAGTAGTACCCCGGGACAGCCAAGCTCTGGAAACACCATATATTTT
cdr3_aa: CASSTPGQPSSGNTIYF
clone_size: many
j_call: TRBJ1-3
v_call: TRBV19
d_call: TRBD1

cdr3_nt: TGTGCCAGCAGCTTGGGGCTAGCGGGCTCCTACAATGAGCAGTTCTTC
cdr3_aa: CASSLGLAGSYNEQFF
clone_size: .
j_call: TRBJ2-1
v_call: TRBV5-5
d_call: TRBD2

cdr3_nt: TGTGCCAGCAGCCAAGAGGGACTAGCGGGGCCCCCCACAGATACGCAGTATTTT
cdr3_aa: CASSQEGLAGPPTDTQYF
clone_size: .
j_call: TRBJ2-3
v_call: TRBV3-1/TRBV3-2
d_call: TRBD2

cdr3_nt: TGTGCCAGTAGTTCTAGACAGGCCTCCTCCTACAATGAGCAGTTCTTC
cdr3_aa: CASSSRQASSYNEQFF
clone_size: .
j_call: TRBJ2-1
v_call: TRBV19
d_call: .

cdr3_nt: TGTGCCAGCAGTTACATCCCCTTCGGTTCCTCCTACGAGCAGTACTTC
cdr3_aa: CASSYIPFGSSYEQYF
clone_size: .
j_call: TRBJ2-7
v_call: TRBV6-6
d_call: .

cdr3_nt: TGCAGTGCTAGCCCGTACACTGAAGCTTTCTTT
cdr3_aa: CSASPYTEAFF
clone_size: .
j_call: TRBJ1-1
v_call: TRBV20-1
d_call: .

cdr3_nt: TGCGCCAGCAGCATACGGGGGGGCCCCAACGAGCAGTACTTC
cdr3_aa: CASSIRGGPNEQYF
clone_size: .
j_call: TRBJ2-7
v_call: TRBV5-1
d_call: TRBD2

cdr3_nt: TGTGCCAGCAACTTAGGGACAGGGCGCACAGATACGCAGTATTTT
cdr3_aa: CASNLGTGRTDTQYF
clone_size: .
j_call: TRBJ2-3
v_call: TRBV27
d_call: TRBD1

cdr3_nt: TGTGCCAGCAGCCTAGCGGGGAGCCAAGAGACCCAGTACTTC
cdr3_aa: CASSLAGSQETQYF
clone_size: .
j_call: TRBJ2-5
v_call: TRBV5-4
d_call: TRBD2

cdr3_nt: TGTGCCAGCAGCTTAGGGAGGGTCTCCTACGAGCAGTACTTC
cdr3_aa: CASSLGRVSYEQYF
clone_size: .
j_call: TRBJ2-7
v_call: TRBV7-2
d_call: .

cdr3_nt: TGCGCCAGCAGCCAAGATGTTTCCCGGACAGGGACTGAAGCTTTCTTT
cdr3_aa: CASSQDVSRTGTEAFF
clone_size: .
j_call: TRBJ1-1
v_call: TRBV4-1
d_call: TRBD1

cdr3_nt: TGTGCCAGCATCTTGGGACTTGTTGGGCAAGAGACCCAGTACTTC
cdr3_aa: CASILGLVGQETQYF
clone_size: once
j_call: TRBJ2-5
v_call: TRBV2
d_call: .

cdr3_nt: TGTGCCAGCAGTTCCACTCCCACCGGGGAGCTGTTTTTT
cdr3_aa: CASSSTPTGELFF
clone_size: .
j_call: TRBJ2-2
v_call: TRBV2
d_call: .

cdr3_nt: TGTGCCAGCAGCGTTTCACAGGGGGCCAACTCTAACTATGGCTACACCTTC
cdr3_aa: CASSVSQGANSNYGYTF
clone_size: .
j_call: TRBJ1-2
v_call: TRBV9
d_call: TRBD1

cdr3_nt: TGTGCCTGGAGTTCACCCGGGAAAACAGGGTATGGCTACACCTTC
cdr3_aa: CAWSSPGKTGYGYTF
clone_size: .
j_call: TRBJ1-2
v_call: TRBV30
d_call: .

cdr3_nt: TGCGCCAGCAGCTTGGGAACAGGGGGCAATGAGCAGTTCTTC
cdr3_aa: CASSLGTGGNEQFF
clone_size: .
j_call: TRBJ2-1
v_call: TRBV5-1
d_call: TRBD1

cdr3_nt: TGTGCCAGCAGCCTAGACCGGGGGGACCTAAACACCGGGGAGCTGTTTTTT
cdr3_aa: CASSLDRGDLNTGELFF
clone_size: .
j_call: TRBJ2-2
v_call: TRBV3-1/TRBV3-2
d_call: TRBD2

cdr3_nt: TGTGCCTACAGGGACAGGGTAAAGGTGGGCTACACCTTC
cdr3_aa: CAYRDRVKVGYTF
clone_size: .
j_call: TRBJ1-2
v_call: TRBV6-5
d_call: TRBD1

cdr3_nt: TGTGCCAGCAGCCCCCGGGACATAAAAAATTCACCCCTCCACTTT
cdr3_aa: CASSPRDIKNSPLHF
clone_size: few
j_call: TRBJ1-6
v_call: TRBV6-5
d_call: .

cdr3_nt: TGTGCCAGCAGTTTAGGCGGGGGTGCAGATACGCAGTATTTT
cdr3_aa: CASSLGGGADTQYF
clone_size: .
j_call: TRBJ2-3
v_call: TRBV27
d_call: TRBD2

cdr3_nt: TGTGCCAGCAGCTTTCGCAGGGGGTCGAACCCTGGAAACACCATATATTTT
cdr3_aa: CASSFRRGSNPGNTIYF
clone_size: .
j_call: TRBJ1-3
v_call: TRBV5-6
d_call: TRBD1

cdr3_nt: TGCAGCGTGCCTTGGGGTGGGACAACAGCTAGGGATGGCTACACCTTC
cdr3_aa: CSVPWGGTTARDGYTF
clone_size: once
j_call: TRBJ1-2
v_call: TRBV29-1
d_call: .

cdr3_nt: TGTGCCAGCAGTCCACAGCCCAGACGTCAAGATACGCAGTATTTT
cdr3_aa: CASSPQPRRQDTQYF
clone_size: .
j_call: TRBJ2-3
v_call: TRBV2
d_call: .

cdr3_nt: TGTGCCTGGAGCCGGCGGGCACAAGAGACCCAGTACTTC
cdr3_aa: CAWSRRAQETQYF
clone_size: .
j_call: TRBJ2-5
v_call: TRBV30
d_call: .

cdr3_nt: TGTGCCAGCAGCTTAGATGAATATGGGAGGGTCAGAGGGAGCGGTGAAGCTTTCTTT
cdr3_aa: CASSLDEYGRVRGSGEAFF
clone_size: .
j_call: TRBJ1-1
v_call: TRBV11-2
d_call: .

cdr3_nt: TGTGCCAGCAGCTTAGTGGGGACAGGGGGCGGGAATGAGCAGTTCTTC
cdr3_aa: CASSLVGTGGGNEQFF
clone_size: once
j_call: TRBJ2-1
v_call: TRBV7-3
d_call: TRBD1

cdr3_nt: TGTGCCAGCAGAAAGCCGGGACTAGCGGGGGGCTACACAGATACGCAGTATTTT
cdr3_aa: CASRKPGLAGGYTDTQYF
clone_size: .
j_call: TRBJ2-3
v_call: TRBV5-4
d_call: TRBD2

cdr3_nt: TGTGCCAGCAGTTTACCGGGACTAGCGGGAGTCACCGGGGAGCTGTTTTTT
cdr3_aa: CASSLPGLAGVTGELFF
clone_size: .
j_call: TRBJ2-2
v_call: TRBV27
d_call: TRBD2

cdr3_nt: TGCGCCAGCAGCCAGGACAGGGTAGAAATCTATGGCTACACCTTC
cdr3_aa: CASSQDRVEIYGYTF
clone_size: few
j_call: TRBJ1-2
v_call: TRBV5-1
d_call: TRBD1

cdr3_nt: TGTGCCAGCGGAGGTGCCTACGAGCAGTACTTC
cdr3_aa: CASGGAYEQYF
clone_size: .
j_call: TRBJ2-7
v_call: TRBV12-3/TRBV12-4
d_call: .

cdr3_nt: TGTGCCAGCAGCTCCCGGACTAGCGGGAGTGGTGATACGCAGTATTTT
cdr3_aa: CASSSRTSGSGDTQYF
clone_size: .
j_call: TRBJ2-3
v_call: TRBV7-8
d_call: TRBD2

cdr3_nt: TGTGCCAGTAGTATAACCTACCAGGGGGCCCCCTCTGGGGCCAACGTCCTGACTTTC
cdr3_aa: CASSITYQGAPSGANVLTF
clone_size: .
j_call: TRBJ2-6
v_call: TRBV19
d_call: TRBD1

cdr3_nt: TGTGCCAGCAGTCGGAGCGGGGGGGTGGGCACAGGTACGCAGTATTTT
cdr3_aa: CASSRSGGVGTGTQYF
clone_size: .
j_call: TRBJ2-3
v_call: TRBV2
d_call: TRBD2

cdr3_nt: TGCGCCAGCAGCTCGATTACGGGAGCCGGGGAGCTGTTTTTT
cdr3_aa: CASSSITGAGELFF
clone_size: .
j_call: TRBJ2-2
v_call: TRBV5-1
d_call: .

cdr3_nt: TGTGCCAGTAGTATAGGGGAGGGGCCTTCACCCCTCCACTTT
cdr3_aa: CASSIGEGPSPLHF
clone_size: .
j_call: TRBJ1-6
v_call: TRBV19
d_call: .

cdr3_nt: TGTGCCAGCAGTGGGCTAGCGGGGGGGAAGTTCTTC
cdr3_aa: CASSGLAGGKFF
clone_size: .
j_call: TRBJ2-1
v_call: TRBV2
d_call: TRBD2

cdr3_nt: TGTGCCAGCAGCTTACAGGGGGACGGCATTCAGTACTTC
cdr3_aa: CASSLQGDGIQYF
clone_size: .
j_call: TRBJ2-4
v_call: TRBV7-2
d_call: TRBD1

cdr3_nt: TGTGCCAGCAGCGTAGCCCTACTAGCGGGAGGATACGACGAGCAGTACTTC
cdr3_aa: CASSVALLAGGYDEQYF
clone_size: .
j_call: TRBJ2-7
v_call: TRBV9
d_call: TRBD2

cdr3_nt: TGTGCCAGCTCACCCAGTGCAGGGAACACTGAAGCTTTCTTT
cdr3_aa: CASSPSAGNTEAFF
clone_size: few
j_call: TRBJ1-1
v_call: TRBV18
d_call: .

cdr3_nt: TGTGCCAGCAGCTACGGCGGGGGTTCGGGACCCGATGAGCAGTTCTTC
cdr3_aa: CASSYGGGSGPDEQFF
clone_size: .
j_call: TRBJ2-1
v_call: TRBV3-1/TRBV3-2
d_call: TRBD2

cdr3_nt: TGTGCCAGCAGTTCTTTAGGACAGGGAAGTCAGCCCCAGCATTTT
cdr3_aa: CASSSLGQGSQPQHF
clone_size: once
j_call: TRBJ1-5
v_call: TRBV27
d_call: TRBD1

cdr3_nt: TGCCCCCCTGATCTTAGCGGGTACCAAGAGACCCAGTACTTC
cdr3_aa: CPPDLSGYQETQYF
clone_size: .
j_call: TRBJ2-5
v_call: TRBV6-4
d_call: TRBD2

cdr3_nt: TGTGCCAGCAGCCAAGAGGCGGGGGCTTTCTTT
cdr3_aa: CASSQEAGAFF
clone_size: .
j_call: TRBJ1-1
v_call: TRBV3-1/TRBV3-2
d_call: .

cdr3_nt: TGTGCCTGGAGCCGACTAGCAGCTGAGACCCAGTACTTC
cdr3_aa: CAWSRLAAETQYF
clone_size: once
j_call: TRBJ2-5
v_call: TRBV30
d_call: TRBD2

cdr3_nt: TGTGCCAGTAGTATTTATACGAACACCGGGGAGCTGTTTTTT
cdr3_aa: CASSIYTNTGELFF
clone_size: .
j_call: TRBJ2-2
v_call: TRBV19
d_call: .

cdr3_nt: TGTGCCAGCTCACGCCCGGGACAGGGTCAAGAGACCCAGTACTTC
cdr3_aa: CASSRPGQGQETQYF
clone_size: .
j_call: TRBJ2-5
v_call: TRBV18
d_call: TRBD1

cdr3_nt: TGTGCCAGCAGCTTAAATGTTAGAGGACAGGTCCCAGATACGCAGTATTTT
cdr3_aa: CASSLNVRGQVPDTQYF
clone_size: .
j_call: TRBJ2-3
v_call: TRBV7-7
d_call: TRBD1

cdr3_nt: TGTGCCAGCAGCGTAGGTTCGCGGGGGGCCCGAGATACGCAGTATTTT
cdr3_aa: CASSVGSRGARDTQYF
clone_size: .
j_call: TRBJ2-3
v_call: TRBV9
d_call: TRBD2

cdr3_nt: TGTGCCAGCAGCCAAGATGGCGGGAGGGCGGAGACCCAGTACTTC
cdr3_aa: CASSQDGGRAETQYF
clone_size: .
j_call: TRBJ2-5
v_call: TRBV3-1/TRBV3-2
d_call: TRBD2